Presented here are 2 T cell receptor beta chains from one specimen sequenced in a study of neurological immune-mediated disorders. TCRdb used MiXCR to reprocess the 5' RACE reads, holding one entry per CDR3 protein. The sample lists 45,000 to 55,000 distinct CDR3 sequences; more than 3.5% were seen once. The specimen was PBMCs. These receptor sequences come from a man aged 60-69 years with multiple sclerosis.

The V and J genes are TRBV4-1 and TRBJ1-1; TRBD1 is a possible D gene (5 bases). The CDR3 spans 13 residues. Germline V gene lookup returns CDR1 MGHRA and CDR2 YSYEKL. Trimming removed 4 bases from V and 7 bases from J, with 13 bases in between. CDR3: CASSLQTALEAFF. The CDR3 region has the DNA TGCGCCAGCAGCCTCCAGACAGCTCTTGAAGCTTTCTTT.

The chain employs TRBV29-1 and TRBJ2-1; 8 nucleotides match TRBD2. V lost 6 bases and J lost 4; bases outside the gene matches: 14. Germline V gene sequence: CDR1 SQVTM, CDR2 ANQGSEA. CDR3 length: 16 amino acids. The CDR3 region has the DNA TGCAGCGTCGATACCTTGGAAGCGGGAGCATACAATGAGCAGTTCTTC. Translation: CSVDTLEAGAYNEQFF.